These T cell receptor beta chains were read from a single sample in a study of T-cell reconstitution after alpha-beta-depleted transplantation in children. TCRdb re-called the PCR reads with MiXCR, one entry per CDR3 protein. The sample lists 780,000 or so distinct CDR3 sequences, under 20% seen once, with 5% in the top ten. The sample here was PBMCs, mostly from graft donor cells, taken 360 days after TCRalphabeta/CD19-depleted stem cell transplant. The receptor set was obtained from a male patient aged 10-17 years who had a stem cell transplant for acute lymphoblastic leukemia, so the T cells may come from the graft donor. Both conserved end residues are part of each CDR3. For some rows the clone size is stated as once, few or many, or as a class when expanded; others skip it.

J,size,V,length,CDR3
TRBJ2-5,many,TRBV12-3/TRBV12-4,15,CASSRQGALDGTQYF
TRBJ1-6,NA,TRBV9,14,CASSFSQDLGSLHF
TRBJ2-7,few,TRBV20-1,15,CSANRDRSYEDEQYF
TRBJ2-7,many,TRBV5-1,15,CASSPTTGGSYEQYF
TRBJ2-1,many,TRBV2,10,CASGGNEQFF
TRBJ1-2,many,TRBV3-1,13,CASSYRADYGYTF
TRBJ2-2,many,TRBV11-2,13,CASSGLGTGELFF
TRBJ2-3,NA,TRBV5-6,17,CASSLVGGPDYPDTQYF
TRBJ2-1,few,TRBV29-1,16,CSVMEPGTRVPDEQFF
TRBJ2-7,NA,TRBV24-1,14,CATSAGGRIHEQYF
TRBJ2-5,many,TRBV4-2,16,CASSQGGLAVQETQYF
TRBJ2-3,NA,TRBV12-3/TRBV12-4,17,CASALNGPDGGTDTQYF
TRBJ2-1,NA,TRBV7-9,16,CASISRASGRGNEQFF
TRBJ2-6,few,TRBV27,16,CASSFWAGSGANVLTF
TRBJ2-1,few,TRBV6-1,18,CASSGAPSLAGGGYEQFF
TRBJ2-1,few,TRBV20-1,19,CSARGSRLEGSSSYNEQFF
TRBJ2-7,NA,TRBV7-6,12,CASSSLVNEQYF
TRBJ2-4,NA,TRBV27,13,CASAGTVMNIQYF
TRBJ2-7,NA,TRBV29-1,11,CSVVRGSEQYF
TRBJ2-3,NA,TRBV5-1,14,CASSLAVFRDTQYF
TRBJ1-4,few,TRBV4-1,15,CASHRTGSNNEKLFF
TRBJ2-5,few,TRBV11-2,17,CASSLDILVGGRETQYF
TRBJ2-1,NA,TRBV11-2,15,CASIYRTQLYCEQFF
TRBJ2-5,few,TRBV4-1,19,CASSQDFFRLAGLQETQYF
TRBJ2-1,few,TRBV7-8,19,CASSQLGTSGIANYNEQFF